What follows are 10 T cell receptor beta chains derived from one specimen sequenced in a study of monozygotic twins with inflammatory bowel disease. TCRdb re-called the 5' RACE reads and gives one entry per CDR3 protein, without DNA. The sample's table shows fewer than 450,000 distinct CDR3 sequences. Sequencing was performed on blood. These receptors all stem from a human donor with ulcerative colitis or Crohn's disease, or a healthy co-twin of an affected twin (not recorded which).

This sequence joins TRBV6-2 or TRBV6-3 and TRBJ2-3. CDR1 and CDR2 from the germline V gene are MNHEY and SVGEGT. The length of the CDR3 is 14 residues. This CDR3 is CASSVTASTDTQYF.

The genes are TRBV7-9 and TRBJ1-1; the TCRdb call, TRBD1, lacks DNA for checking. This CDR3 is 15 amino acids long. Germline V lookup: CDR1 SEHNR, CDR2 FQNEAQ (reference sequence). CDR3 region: CASSQQGTGNTEAFF.

CDR3 region: CASSLAGTGVTGELFF. V and J are TRBV7-2 and TRBJ2-2; the TRBD1 assignment by TCRdb is unverifiable without DNA. The CDR3 is 16 amino acids. Germline CDR1 and CDR2: SGHTA and FQGNSA. Variable domain in full (rest from reference TRBV7-2 and TRBJ2-2): GAGVSQSPSNKVTEKGKDVELRCDPISGHTALYWYRQSLGQGLEFLIYFQGNSAPDKSGLPSDRFSAERTGGSVSTLTIQRTQQEDSAVYLCASSLAGTGVTGELFFGEGSRLTVL.

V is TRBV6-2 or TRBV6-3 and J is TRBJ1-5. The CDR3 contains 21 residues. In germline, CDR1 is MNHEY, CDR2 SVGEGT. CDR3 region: CASSSLFDDWTVVREYQPQHF.

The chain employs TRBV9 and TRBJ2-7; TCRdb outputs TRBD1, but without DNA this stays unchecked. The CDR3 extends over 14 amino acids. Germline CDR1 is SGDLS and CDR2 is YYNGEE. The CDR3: CASSVDMWTDEQYF.

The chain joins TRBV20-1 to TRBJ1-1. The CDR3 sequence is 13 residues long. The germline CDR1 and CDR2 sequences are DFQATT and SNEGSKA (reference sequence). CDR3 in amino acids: CSARGRGRAEAFF.

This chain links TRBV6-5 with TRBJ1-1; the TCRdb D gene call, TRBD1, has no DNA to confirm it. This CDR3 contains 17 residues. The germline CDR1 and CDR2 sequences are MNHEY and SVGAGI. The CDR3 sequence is CASSYSLYRGSNTEAFF.

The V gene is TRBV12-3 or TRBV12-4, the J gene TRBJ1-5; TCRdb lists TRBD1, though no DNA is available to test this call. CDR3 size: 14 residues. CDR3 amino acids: CASSYWPGGQPQHF.

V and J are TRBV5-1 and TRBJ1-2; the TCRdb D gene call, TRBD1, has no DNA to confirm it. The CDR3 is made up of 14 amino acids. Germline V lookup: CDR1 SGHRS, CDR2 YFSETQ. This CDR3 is CASSLGRGNYGYTF.

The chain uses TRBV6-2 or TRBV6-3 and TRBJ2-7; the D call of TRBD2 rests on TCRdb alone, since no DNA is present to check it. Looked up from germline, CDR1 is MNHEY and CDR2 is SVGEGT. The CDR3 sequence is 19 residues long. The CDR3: CASRPTPGLAGASSYEQYF.